This TCR beta chain derives from a study of blood T cell repertoires in COVID-19 (dated by TCRdb to 2018 to 2021). Describing the broader study: The collaborator samples originated in the United States, Italy and Spain and spanned the acute and convalescent phases of COVID-19. Deeply sampled blood TCRbeta repertoires from subjects exposed to, actively infected with, or recovered from COVID-19 were included in the dataset. A freely available public database, intended as a resource for researchers studying the immune response to SARS-CoV-2, is where the repertoires were released. The prospective study material was composed of cDNA or gDNA derived from T cells, B-cell-depleted T cells, or PBMCs. Where available, HLA class I and class II types were taken from metadata supplied by the sample provider and were not determined by assay-based typing. The samples were drawn from two sources: the first 160 participants of the ongoing ImmuneRACE study, and over 1,000 subjects contributed by 6 global collaborators. Nearly every sample came with metadata listing a de-identified subject ID, COVID-19 status, age in years and sex. The investigation overall reported the following: How much clinical and demographic metadata was included differed by source and by participant, and the metadata was provided uncurated.

TCRbeta CDR3 regions were amplified from genomic DNA using the immunoSEQ Assay, a bias-controlled multiplex PCR. Turning to the authors' computational methods: The number of nucleated cells in each sample was estimated by amplification of reference gene primers within the assay. To quantify the absolute abundance of each unique TCRbeta CDR3 rearrangement, sequence reads were collapsed and filtered. For each sample, productive Simpson clonality was calculated as the square root of Simpson's diversity index over productive rearrangements. What TCRdb holds here is the immuneACCESS table cut down to in-frame rearrangements. Part of the clones is not present; checked against another copy, under half of the missing clones reflect an unresolved V gene, and the others are unexplained. V and J calls plus clone size are reproduced from that table; the DNA served to infer D and trimming. The table for this sample lists 130,000 to 150,000 clones; almost 90% of them were counted only once. Clones ranked in the top ten supply about 2.5% of the sample.

In the case of this clone: It lacks a known antigen. Base-call qualities are not available, and no considerably larger clone is one nucleotide away.

CDR1 is given as SQVTM and CDR2 as ANQGSEA, both from the germline V gene. The junction shows trimming of 7 bases on V and 4 bases on J, and the gene matches do not reach 9 bases of it. The CDR3, cysteine through phenylalanine, is 14 amino acids long. Only the CDR3 part of the read is kept: 42 bases, read in frame from the first base. The collaborating institutions used their own protocols to collect whole blood in K2EDTA tubes. For TCRbeta analysis, collaborator samples were shipped as frozen whole blood, as isolated PBMCs, or as DNA extracted from either sample type. The sequence came from a human donor in a cohort sampled during active COVID-19. The rearrangement combines TRBV29-1 with TRBJ2-4, with 8 central nucleotides matching TRBD2. The sequencing input was peripheral blood. The CDR3 sequence is CSASGRGSKNIQYF. The DNA sequence is given as TGCAGCGCCTCCGGGAGGGGATCTAAAAACATTCAGTACTTC.